The T cell receptor beta chain under discussion was sequenced for a study of PD-1 blockade in classical Hodgkin lymphoma. Study conclusions and caveats: CD4+ TCR diversity rose significantly by C4D1, and CD8+ TCR diversity did not. When nivolumab was started under 1 year after ASCT, patients were excluded. A reduction in baseline TCR diversity was reportedly seen in newly diagnosed patients relative to healthy donors.

In every patient, relapse followed autologous stem cell transplantation, while exposure to brentuximab vedotin differed. The patients, who had relapsed/refractory classical Hodgkin lymphoma, achieved best responses of complete response, partial response or progressive disease. The CDR3 consists of 15 residues. V lost 7 bases and J lost 5, with 20 bases in between. The germline gives CDR1 WSHSY, CDR2 SAAADI. Here immunoSEQ multiplex PCR was the method, and the copy in TCRdb shows in-frame clones only, minus some. The table lists 70,000 or so clones, 71% of them singletons. As for this clone: The antigen is not known.

The rearrangement uses TRBV10-2 and TRBJ1-1; TRBD1 is a possible D gene (5 bases). The receptor's source is a human donor with classical Hodgkin lymphoma. The sample was peripheral blood mononuclear cells (PBMCs), taken before the second cycle of nivolumab. CDR3 residues: CASTAEQGLGTEAFF. CDR3 in DNA: TGCGCCAGCACCGCCGAGCAGGGATTAGGAACTGAAGCTTTCTTT.